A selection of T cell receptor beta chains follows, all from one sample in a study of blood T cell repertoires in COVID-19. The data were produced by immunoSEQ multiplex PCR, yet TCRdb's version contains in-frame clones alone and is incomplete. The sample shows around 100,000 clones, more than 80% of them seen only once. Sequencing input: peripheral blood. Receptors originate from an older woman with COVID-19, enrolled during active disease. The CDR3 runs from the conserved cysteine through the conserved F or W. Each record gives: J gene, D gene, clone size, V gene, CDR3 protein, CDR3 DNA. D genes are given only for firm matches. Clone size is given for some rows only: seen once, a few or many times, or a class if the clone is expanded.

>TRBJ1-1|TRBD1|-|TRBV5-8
CASSSRTGGAVTEAFF
TGTGCCAGCAGCTCAAGGACAGGGGGCGCGGTCACTGAAGCTTTCTTT
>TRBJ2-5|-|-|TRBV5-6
CASSLVADRYQETQYF
TGTGCCAGCAGCTTGGTGGCCGACAGGTACCAAGAGACCCAGTACTTC
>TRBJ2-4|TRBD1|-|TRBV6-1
CASSEVGDRTNIQYF
TGTGCCAGCAGTGAAGTGGGGGACAGAACAAACATTCAGTACTTC
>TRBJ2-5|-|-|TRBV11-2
CASSPAGQETQYF
TGTGCCAGCAGCCCGGCGGGCCAAGAGACCCAGTACTTC
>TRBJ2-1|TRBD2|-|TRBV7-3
CASSERGGSYNEQFF
TGTGCCAGTTCTGAACGGGGGGGTTCCTACAATGAGCAGTTCTTC
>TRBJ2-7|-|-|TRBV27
CASSFGYSGDYEQYF
TGTGCCAGCAGTTTTGGGTACAGTGGTGATTACGAGCAGTACTTC
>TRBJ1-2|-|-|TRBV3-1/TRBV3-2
CASSQDQGRGYTF
TGTGCCAGCAGCCAAGACCAGGGTAGAGGCTACACCTTC
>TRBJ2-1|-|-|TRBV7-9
CASSLVYLPAGYNEQFF
TGTGCCAGCAGCTTAGTTTACCTTCCCGCGGGATACAATGAGCAGTTCTTC
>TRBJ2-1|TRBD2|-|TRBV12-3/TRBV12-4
CASQRGRHNEQFF
TGTGCCAGTCAGCGGGGGCGCCACAATGAGCAGTTCTTC
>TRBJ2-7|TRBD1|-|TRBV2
CASRHGAGGAYEQYF
TGTGCCAGCAGACACGGGGCAGGGGGAGCCTACGAGCAGTACTTC
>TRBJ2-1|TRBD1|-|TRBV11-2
CASKPIRGLYNEQFF
TGTGCCAGCAAACCAATAAGGGGGCTTTACAATGAGCAGTTCTTC
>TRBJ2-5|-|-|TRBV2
CASQRLEGQETQYF
TGTGCCAGCCAGAGACTGGAGGGCCAAGAGACCCAGTACTTC
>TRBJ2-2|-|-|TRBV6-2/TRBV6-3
CASTPFSRGGELFF
TGTGCCAGCACCCCTTTTTCGCGAGGGGGGGAGCTGTTTTTT
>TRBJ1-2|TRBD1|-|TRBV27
CASSPQPPGTGDGYTF
TGTGCCAGCAGTCCGCAGCCACCCGGGACAGGGGACGGCTACACCTTC
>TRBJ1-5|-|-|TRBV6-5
CASSRSPGQPQHF
TGTGCCAGCAGTCGAAGCCCTGGTCAGCCCCAGCATTTT
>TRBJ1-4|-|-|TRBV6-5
CASSRTEFNEKLFF
TGTGCCAGCAGTAGGACAGAGTTCAATGAAAAACTGTTTTTT
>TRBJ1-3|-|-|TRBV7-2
CASSSPGSGNTIYF
TGTGCCAGCAGCTCTCCGGGATCAGGAAACACCATATATTTT
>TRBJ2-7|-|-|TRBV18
CASSPGQISYEQYF
TGTGCCAGCTCACCAGGACAGATTTCCTACGAGCAGTACTTC
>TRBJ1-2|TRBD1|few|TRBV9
CASSLQGAGMSGYTF
TGTGCCAGCAGCCTTCAGGGGGCAGGGATGAGTGGCTACACCTTC
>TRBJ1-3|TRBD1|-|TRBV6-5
CASSRDRASGNTIYF
TGTGCCAGCAGCCGGGACAGGGCGTCTGGAAACACCATATATTTT
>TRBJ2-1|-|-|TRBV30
CAWSVVPGGMDEQFF
TGTGCCTGGAGTGTAGTGCCAGGGGGGATGGATGAGCAGTTCTTC
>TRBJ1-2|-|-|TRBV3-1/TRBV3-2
CASSHGQSLGDGYTF
TGTGCCAGCAGCCATGGACAGTCACTAGGAGATGGCTACACCTTC
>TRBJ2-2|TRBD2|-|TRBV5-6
CASNPGRGEGTGELFF
TGTGCCAGCAACCCTGGGAGAGGGGAGGGCACCGGGGAGCTGTTTTTT
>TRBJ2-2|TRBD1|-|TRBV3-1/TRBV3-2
CASHRTGANTGELFF
TGTGCCAGCCATAGGACAGGGGCCAACACCGGGGAGCTGTTTTTT
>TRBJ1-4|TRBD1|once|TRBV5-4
CASSVQTGGAEKLFF
TGTGCCAGCAGCGTACAAACAGGGGGAGCTGAAAAACTGTTTTTT
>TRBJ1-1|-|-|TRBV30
CACGHGGTEAFF
TGTGCCTGCGGGCACGGGGGCACTGAAGCTTTCTTT
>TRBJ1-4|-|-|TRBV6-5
CASSYSPGVGKLFF
TGTGCCAGCAGTTACTCCCCAGGGGTAGGAAAACTGTTTTTT
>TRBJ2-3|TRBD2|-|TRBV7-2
CASSLAGGSTDTQYF
TGTGCCAGCAGCTTAGCGGGGGGGAGCACAGATACGCAGTATTTT
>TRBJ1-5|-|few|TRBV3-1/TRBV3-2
CASSLGGGNQPQHF
TGTGCCAGCAGCCTGGGAGGCGGCAATCAGCCCCAGCATTTT
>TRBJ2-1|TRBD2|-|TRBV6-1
CASSEAAWIAGTYNEQFF
TGTGCCAGCAGTGAAGCGGCTTGGATAGCGGGTACCTACAATGAGCAGTTCTTC
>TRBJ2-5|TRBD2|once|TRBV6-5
CASSRSGGPRETQYF
TGTGCCAGCAGTCGGAGCGGGGGCCCTCGGGAGACCCAGTACTTC
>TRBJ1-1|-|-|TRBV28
CASSPLSLSAEAFF
TGTGCCAGCAGTCCCCTATCCCTTTCGGCTGAAGCTTTCTTT
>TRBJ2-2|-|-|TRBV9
CAAGAGLNTGELFF
TGTGCAGCAGGGGCTGGGCTGAACACCGGGGAGCTGTTTTTT
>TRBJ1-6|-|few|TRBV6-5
CASSFGVSYNSPLHF
TGTGCCAGCAGTTTCGGTGTCTCCTATAATTCACCCCTCCACTTT
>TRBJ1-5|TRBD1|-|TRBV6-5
CASSPGQSNQPQHF
TGTGCCAGCAGCCCGGGACAGAGCAATCAGCCCCAGCATTTT
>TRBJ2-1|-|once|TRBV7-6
CASSFRAGTGSYNEQFF
TGTGCCAGCAGCTTCCGCGCGGGGACCGGCTCCTACAATGAGCAGTTCTTC
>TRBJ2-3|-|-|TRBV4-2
CASSQESLVASTDTQYF
TGTGCCAGCAGCCAAGAATCCCTGGTGGCTAGCACAGATACGCAGTATTTT